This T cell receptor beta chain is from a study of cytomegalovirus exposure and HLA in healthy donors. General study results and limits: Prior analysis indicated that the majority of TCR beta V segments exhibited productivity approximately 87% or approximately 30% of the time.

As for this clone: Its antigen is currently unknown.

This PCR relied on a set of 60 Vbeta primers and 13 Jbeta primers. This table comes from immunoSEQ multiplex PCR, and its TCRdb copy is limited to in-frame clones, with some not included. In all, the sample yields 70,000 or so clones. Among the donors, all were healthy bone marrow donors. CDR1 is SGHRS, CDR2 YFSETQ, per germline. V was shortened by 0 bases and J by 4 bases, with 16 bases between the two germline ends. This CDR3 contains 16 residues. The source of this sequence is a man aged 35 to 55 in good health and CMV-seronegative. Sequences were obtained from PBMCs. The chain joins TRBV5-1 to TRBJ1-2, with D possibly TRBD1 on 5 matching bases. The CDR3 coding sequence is TGCGCCAGCAGCTTGGGTGGCAGGGTAACGAGCTATGGCTACACCTTC. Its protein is CASSLGGRVTSYGYTF.